This T cell receptor beta chain was documented in a study of blood T cell repertoires in COVID-19. Study-wide background: COVID-19 samples from acute and convalescent phases originated in the United States, Italy and Spain. T cells, B-cell-depleted T cells, or PBMCs supplied cDNA or gDNA.

Per the study methods: Cell counts per sample came from amplifying reference gene primers. The assay was immunoSEQ multiplex PCR, and TCRdb's table has in-frame clones only and misses some. The V and J calls and clone size were taken over from that table, and D and trimming were inferred from the DNA. This table holds some 130,000 clones, 88% found once. This CDR3 region has 15 residues. Germline V CDR1 and CDR2: SGHRS, YFSETQ. Trimming took off 0 bases at V and 2 bases at J, with 9 bases between the two ends. The specimen sequenced was peripheral blood. The rearrangement uses TRBV5-1 and TRBJ2-1, with a possible D match to TRBD1 (5 bases). The clonotype was recovered from a man aged 50-60 years with acute or convalescent COVID-19. The CDR3, as DNA: TGCGCCAGCAGCTTGGATGAAGGGGCCTACAATGAGCAGTTCTTC. Amino acid sequence: CASSLDEGAYNEQFF.